This T cell receptor beta chain emerged from a study of shared clonotypes between healthy human individuals. Study overall: The people who gave samples were a couple of women and a few men aged 18 to 49.

The assay ran at deep level. TCRdb keeps only in-frame clones here, not all; method: immunoSEQ multiplex PCR. The sample records approximately 2.5 million clones, 93% being singletons. To note about this clone: What it binds is unknown.

Germline V gene sequence: CDR1 SGHDN, CDR2 FVKESK. The J segment lost 4 bases and the V segment lost 4 bases, leaving 8 bases of the junction unmatched. This CDR3 is 15 amino acids long. HIV-negative, healthy adults without recent acute infections or vaccinations were the donors. General study results and limits: Sorted-subset sequencing was shown by rarefaction to be incomplete despite large depth.

Specimen: naive CD4+ T cells from PBMCs. Subset given: CD45RA+ positively selected. The chain joins TRBV14 to TRBJ1-2; the match to TRBD1 covers 8 bases. The clonotype was recovered from a man between 18 and 35 years old in good health. Some clones in this sample may be carry-over from other donors' samples. CDR3 in amino acids: CASSLGQGWTYGYTF. CDR3 DNA: TGTGCCAGCAGCCTAGGACAGGGTTGGACCTATGGCTACACCTTC.